This is a list of T cell receptor beta chains from one sample in a study of T cells expressing NK-cell markers. Reprocessing the 5' RACE reads, TCRdb reports a single entry for every CDR3 protein and omits DNA. This sample lists about 430,000 distinct CDR3 sequences; its ten largest clones have roughly 1.4%. The sample was blood T cells: a sorted CD56 or NKG2C T cell subset, CD4+ or CD8+ T cells, or bulk PBMC T cells (not recorded which). All receptors derive from a woman aged 45-59 years in good health. CDR3s include the opening cysteine and the closing phenylalanine or tryptophan. Fields, in order: J gene, V gene, CDR3 protein.

j_gene: TRBJ1-2; v_gene: TRBV6-5; CDR3aa: CASTKSGQPNYGYTF
j_gene: TRBJ2-5; v_gene: TRBV7-9; CDR3aa: CASSFSGGLAETQYF
j_gene: TRBJ1-3; v_gene: TRBV30; CDR3aa: CAWRQERLSGNTIYF
j_gene: TRBJ2-1; v_gene: TRBV11-2; CDR3aa: CASSEGLAGGGEQFF
j_gene: TRBJ2-1; v_gene: TRBV3-1; CDR3aa: CASSQEVVGAGTNYNEQFF
j_gene: TRBJ2-1; v_gene: TRBV3-1; CDR3aa: CASSQAGLAEFF
j_gene: TRBJ2-1; v_gene: TRBV28; CDR3aa: CASSGHRGRLNEQFF
j_gene: TRBJ2-7; v_gene: TRBV6-5; CDR3aa: CASSVESGTSFSYEQYF
j_gene: TRBJ2-3; v_gene: TRBV24-1; CDR3aa: CATRALTGADTQYF
j_gene: TRBJ2-2; v_gene: TRBV6-6; CDR3aa: CASTHPIGQGAAGELFF
j_gene: TRBJ2-1; v_gene: TRBV29-1; CDR3aa: CSVEEGRGEQFF
j_gene: TRBJ2-1; v_gene: TRBV7-6; CDR3aa: CASSVPSGSSYNEQFF
j_gene: TRBJ2-5; v_gene: TRBV24-1; CDR3aa: CATSDPTSGRGGETQYF
j_gene: TRBJ2-1; v_gene: TRBV12-3/TRBV12-4; CDR3aa: CASSSGTSAWNEQFF
j_gene: TRBJ2-1; v_gene: TRBV3-1; CDR3aa: CASSRKTSGDYNEQFF
j_gene: TRBJ2-7; v_gene: TRBV19; CDR3aa: CASSPLAGLGEQYF
j_gene: TRBJ1-1; v_gene: TRBV6-5; CDR3aa: CASGRGSNTEAFF
j_gene: TRBJ2-1; v_gene: TRBV6-6; CDR3aa: CASRELAGGLNEQFF
j_gene: TRBJ1-5; v_gene: TRBV20-1; CDR3aa: CSARVTQGAQPQHF
j_gene: TRBJ1-1; v_gene: TRBV30; CDR3aa: CAWGTSVGTWDTEAFF
j_gene: TRBJ2-2; v_gene: TRBV6-1; CDR3aa: CASKGLASYANTGELFF
j_gene: TRBJ2-1; v_gene: TRBV27; CDR3aa: CASGRVGGRFNEQFF
j_gene: TRBJ2-2; v_gene: TRBV6-2/TRBV6-3; CDR3aa: CASSGGHLNTRELFF
j_gene: TRBJ2-3; v_gene: TRBV3-1; CDR3aa: CASSQEWLAGPTDTQYF
j_gene: TRBJ2-7; v_gene: TRBV5-1; CDR3aa: CASSLVGSGTLDDEQYF
j_gene: TRBJ2-1; v_gene: TRBV20-1; CDR3aa: CSALPLRGTNYNEQFF
j_gene: TRBJ1-4; v_gene: TRBV20-1; CDR3aa: CSAQRAGTGVEKLFF
j_gene: TRBJ2-5; v_gene: TRBV11-2; CDR3aa: CASSLADRLWTQYF
j_gene: TRBJ2-2; v_gene: TRBV4-2; CDR3aa: CASSQDSLGLANTGELFF
j_gene: TRBJ2-1; v_gene: TRBV6-5; CDR3aa: CASSYSGQQNNEQFF
j_gene: TRBJ2-1; v_gene: TRBV13; CDR3aa: CASSFLTALQGNEQFF
j_gene: TRBJ2-1; v_gene: TRBV3-1; CDR3aa: CASSQDYPGLYLNNEQFF
j_gene: TRBJ1-1; v_gene: TRBV6-5; CDR3aa: CASRNLRQGRNTEAFF
j_gene: TRBJ2-5; v_gene: TRBV2; CDR3aa: CASENRDYQETQYF
j_gene: TRBJ1-2; v_gene: TRBV29-1; CDR3aa: CSTKSGTVYGYTF
j_gene: TRBJ2-5; v_gene: TRBV18; CDR3aa: CASSPFQREVLLRETQYF
j_gene: TRBJ2-3; v_gene: TRBV6-2/TRBV6-3; CDR3aa: CASTHGGARRDTQYF
j_gene: TRBJ1-2; v_gene: TRBV11-3; CDR3aa: CASSLGIQGAAGGYTF
j_gene: TRBJ2-1; v_gene: TRBV11-2; CDR3aa: CASTLRGGVYNEQFF
j_gene: TRBJ2-7; v_gene: TRBV29-1; CDR3aa: CSVERDRGGQYF
j_gene: TRBJ2-3; v_gene: TRBV25-1; CDR3aa: CASSEIAGPTDTQYF
j_gene: TRBJ2-5; v_gene: TRBV15; CDR3aa: CATSYRGRETQYF
j_gene: TRBJ2-1; v_gene: TRBV10-3; CDR3aa: CAISGSRSGRSGPYNEQFF
j_gene: TRBJ2-6; v_gene: TRBV11-2; CDR3aa: CASRGQPGSGANVLTF
j_gene: TRBJ1-2; v_gene: TRBV4-1; CDR3aa: CASSQSTTLYGYTF
j_gene: TRBJ1-1; v_gene: TRBV12-3/TRBV12-4; CDR3aa: CASSLAGSNSGTEAFF
j_gene: TRBJ2-3; v_gene: TRBV28; CDR3aa: CASGLTGILTDTQYF
j_gene: TRBJ2-7; v_gene: TRBV5-1; CDR3aa: CASSLAGGGSSYEQYF
j_gene: TRBJ2-7; v_gene: TRBV6-5; CDR3aa: CASSYRTGVNEQYF
j_gene: TRBJ1-2; v_gene: TRBV20-1; CDR3aa: CSARGGQGYYDGYTF
j_gene: TRBJ1-5; v_gene: TRBV6-6; CDR3aa: CASSPTQGARQPQHF